A single sample is the source of the 32 T cell receptor beta chains below, sequenced in a study of shared clonotypes between healthy human individuals. Using immunoSEQ multiplex PCR, the repertoire was profiled, and TCRdb retains in-frame clones only, with some absent. This table holds 850,000 to 1,100,000 clones, approximately 75% found once. The sequencing sample was made of memory CD4+ T cells from PBMCs. The sample's subset: CD45RA-negative fraction. These receptors all come from a young man in good health. Some clones in this sample may be carry-over from other donors' samples.

The chain combines TRBV6-5 with TRBJ2-1; D is unclear. Germline V lookup: CDR1 MNHEY, CDR2 SVGAGI. The V gene lost 2 bases and the J gene lost 1 base, with 6 bases spanning the gap. The CDR3 covers 14 residues. In nucleotides, the CDR3 is TGTGCCAGCAGTTACACTGAATCCTACAATGAGCAGTTCTTC. Protein: CASSYTESYNEQFF.

The chain links TRBV7-9 to TRBJ2-2, with 7 bases matching TRBD1. The CDR3 covers 15 residues. Per germline, CDR1 SEHNR and CDR2 FQNEAQ (reference sequence). Losses at the gene ends were 5 bases for V and 7 bases for J; bases not matched to a gene: 10. This CDR3 reads CASSPLRGQGGELFF. CDR3 coding DNA: TGTGCCAGCAGCCCTCTAAGGGGGCAGGGCGGGGAGCTGTTTTTT.

The chain has TRBV19 and TRBJ2-7; 9 positions agree with TRBD1. The ends lost 6 bases at V and 2 bases at J; junction bases unmatched: 5. Germline CDR1 and CDR2: LNHDA and SQIVND (reference sequence). The CDR3 covers 14 residues. CDR3 bases: TGTGCCAGTAGCTATCGGACAGGGGCCTACGAGCAGTACTTC. It yields the protein CASSYRTGAYEQYF. Based on the CDR3 plus reference TRBV19 and TRBJ2-7, the full variable domain is DGGITQSPKYLFRKEGQNVTLSCEQNLNHDAMYWYRQDPGQGLRLIYYSQIVNDFQKGDIAEGYSVSREKKESFPLTVTSAQKNPTAFYLCASSYRTGAYEQYFGPGTRLTVT.

The V and J genes are TRBV29-1 and TRBJ1-2; 7 bases agree with TRBD1. Per the germline V gene, CDR1 is SQVTM and CDR2 is ANQGSEA. With V trimmed by 4 bases and J by 7 bases, 9 bases remained unmatched. The CDR3 sequence is 13 residues long. The CDR3: CSVGLTGLGGYTF. The CDR3 coding sequence is TGCAGCGTTGGGTTGACAGGGCTCGGTGGCTACACCTTC.

This clone appeared once. This chain links TRBV28 with TRBJ1-2, with TRBD1 matching over 9 bases. This CDR3 spans 16 amino acids. The trim removed 8 bases at V and 2 bases at J, leaving 12 bases unmatched. CDR1 and CDR2 from the germline V gene are MDHEN and SYDVKM. This CDR3 reads CASLSSTGGGNYGYTF. The CDR3 region has the DNA TGTGCCAGCCTTAGTTCGACAGGGGGGGGGAACTATGGCTACACCTTC.

This clone was recorded at least ten times. This CDR3 is also generated by other DNA sequences in the sample. The chain links TRBV25-1 to TRBJ1-5, with D perhaps TRBD1 (5 bases). Germline CDR1 MGHDK, CDR2 SYGVNS. The CDR3 loop spans 15 amino acids. The V end was cut by 3 bases, the J end by 7 bases, with 16 bases between. The CDR3 loop is CASSEVGREGQPQHF. CDR3 DNA sequence: TGTGCCAGCAGTGAGGTTGGCAGGGAGGGACAGCCCCAGCATTTT.

The genes are TRBV18 and TRBJ2-7; no reliable D call. The germline gives CDR1 KGHSH, CDR2 LQKENI. Trimming removed 3 bases at V and 0 bases at J, with 18 bases between. The CDR3 covers 17 residues. CDR3 residues: CASSPQMRTGGSYEQYF. In nucleotides, the CDR3 is TGTGCCAGCTCACCCCAAATGCGGACGGGTGGCTCCTACGAGCAGTACTTC.

This chain uses TRBV4-3 with TRBJ2-7, with 8 bases aligning to TRBD2. Per germline, CDR1 LGHNA and CDR2 YSLEER. This CDR3 is built from 16 residues. V shed 0 bases and J 0 bases; nucleotides not matched to a gene: 4. CDR3 sequence reads: CASSQDTAGGSYEQYF. CDR3 DNA sequence: TGCGCCAGCAGCCAAGATACCGCGGGGGGCTCCTACGAGCAGTACTTC.

This clone was found many times. The V and J genes are TRBV5-4 and TRBJ2-2, with D uncertain. Germline assignment: CDR1 SGHNT and CDR2 YYREEE (reference sequence). V was shortened by 1 base and J by 7 bases, with 2 bases between the two germline ends. The length of the CDR3 is 11 residues. Here the CDR3 DNA reads TGTGCCAGCAGCTTGCGCGGGGAGCTGTTTTTT. Amino acid sequence: CASSLRGELFF.

V and J are TRBV27 and TRBJ2-3; D is ambiguous. Germline assignment: CDR1 MNHEY and CDR2 SMNVEV (reference sequence). The V end lost 3 bases, the J end lost 2 bases, and 12 bases lay between the germline ends. CDR3 length: 15 amino acids. The CDR3 protein is CASSFNYGYTDTQYF. CDR3 coding DNA: TGTGCCAGCAGTTTTAATTACGGTTACACAGATACGCAGTATTTT.

The chain joins TRBV7-3 to TRBJ2-2, with D possibly being TRBD2 (6 bases). The CDR3 has 15 amino acids. V dropped 2 bases and J dropped 4 bases, with 11 bases sitting between them. CDR1 is SGHTA, CDR2 FQGTGA, per germline. The CDR3 coding sequence is TGTGCCAGCAGCTTAGCGGGACCGGGCACCGGGGAGCTGTTTTTT. Translated, it gives CASSLAGPGTGELFF.

As for this clone: This sample includes further DNA sequences coding for the same CDR3. The chain couples TRBV5-1 to TRBJ1-1; 7 bases map to TRBD1. Trimming removed 4 bases from V and 3 bases from J; junction bases left unmatched: 6. Germline CDR1 reads SGHRS; CDR2 reads YFSETQ. This CDR3 has 14 amino acids. This CDR3 reads CASSRSGGDTEAFF. Here the CDR3 DNA reads TGCGCCAGCAGCCGCTCAGGGGGAGACACTGAAGCTTTCTTT.

This rearrangement joins TRBV6-1 to TRBJ2-5, with a tentative D call TRBD1 (6 bases). V lost 8 bases, J lost 5 bases, and 18 bases lay in between. CDR1 is MNHNS and CDR2 is SASEGT in the germline V gene. The CDR3 totals 14 residues. The CDR3 DNA reads TGTGCCAGCCACCTAGACAGGTCGAGGGAGACCCAGTACTTC. Protein product: CASHLDRSRETQYF.

This clone was detected a few times. The J gene is TRBJ2-1, the V gene TRBV5-1; D is possibly TRBD2 (6 bases). Per the germline V gene, CDR1 is SGHRS and CDR2 is YFSETQ. The CDR3 is made up of 15 amino acids. V was trimmed by 0 bases and J by 5 bases, leaving 12 bases between them. The CDR3 DNA sequence: TGCGCCAGCAGCTTGGGGGGCGGGACCGACAATGAGCAGTTCTTC. As protein: CASSLGGGTDNEQFF.

In the case of this clone: Different DNA sequences within this sample yield the same CDR3. The chain couples TRBV30 to TRBJ2-7; D gene ambiguous. The CDR3 consists of 11 residues. CDR1 and CDR2 (germline): GTSNPN, SVGIG (reference sequence). V shed 3 bases and J shed 6 bases, with 9 bases lying between them. The CDR3: CAWSSTPEQYF. Written as DNA, the CDR3 is TGTGCCTGGAGCTCGACACCCGAGCAGTACTTC.

J is TRBJ2-6 and V is TRBV29-1; D is tentatively TRBD1 or TRBD2 (6 bases each). CDR1 is SQVTM, CDR2 ANQGSEA, per germline. Trimming cost V 4 bases and J 2 bases, with 12 bases left between them. This CDR3 is built from 15 residues. The CDR3 nucleotides are TGCAGCGTTGGGGGGGCGCAGACTGGGGCCAACGTCCTGACTTTC. Its protein product is CSVGGAQTGANVLTF. The full variable domain, rest sourced from reference TRBV29-1 and TRBJ2-6, is SAVISQKPSRDICQRGTSLTIQCQVDSQVTMMFWYRQQPGQSLTLIATANQGSEATYESGFVIDKFPISRPNLTFSTLTVSNMSPEDSSIYLCSVGGAQTGANVLTFGAGSRLTVL.

The chain recombines TRBV5-1 with TRBJ2-4; 13 bases are a match to TRBD2. Losses at the gene ends were 4 bases for V and 9 bases for J; bases not matched to a gene: 10. There are 16 residues in the CDR3. CDR1 and CDR2 from the germline V gene are SGHRS and YFSETQ. The CDR3 reads CASSQTSGRPGVIQYF. CDR3 sequence (DNA): TGCGCCAGCAGCCAGACTAGCGGGAGGCCGGGGGTCATTCAGTACTTC.

This chain uses TRBV11-2 with TRBJ2-5, with D possibly matching TRBD1 (6 bases). In germline, CDR1 is SGHAT, CDR2 FQNNGV. With 3 bases removed from V and 1 base from J, the gap between germline ends came to 12 bases. The CDR3 is 15 amino acids. This chain's CDR3 is CASSFVTGPQETQYF. The CDR3 bases are TGTGCCAGCAGCTTTGTAACAGGGCCCCAAGAGACCCAGTACTTC.

This clone was recorded only once. This chain uses TRBV25-1 with TRBJ1-2, with D possibly TRBD1 on 6 matching bases. Trimming left V 3 bases short and J 4 bases short, with 15 bases between. Germline V gene data show CDR1 as MGHDK and CDR2 as SYGVNS. The CDR3 has 15 residues. The CDR3 spells CASSDYGQGLYGYTF. The CDR3 coding sequence is TGTGCCAGCAGTGATTACGGGCAGGGGCTCTATGGCTACACCTTC.

The chain combines TRBV7-8 with TRBJ1-5, with a tentative D call TRBD1 (5 bases). Germline V gene data show CDR1 as SGHVS and CDR2 as FQNEAQ. CDR3 size: 14 residues. Between the trimmed V and J ends, which lost 0 bases and 7 bases, there was a span of 10 bases. The CDR3 is CASSLALGGQPQHF. For the CDR3, the DNA is TGTGCCAGCAGCTTAGCGCTCGGGGGACAGCCCCAGCATTTT.

Concerning this clone itself: Other nucleotide sequences in the sample specify the same CDR3. This chain links TRBV7-2 with TRBJ2-7; perhaps TRBD1 as D (5 bases). This CDR3 spans 15 amino acids. V was clipped by 2 bases and J by 1 base, with 12 bases between them. Looked up from germline, CDR1 is SGHTA and CDR2 is FQGNSA. CDR3 protein: CASSLLGQGSYEQYF. In nucleotides, the CDR3 is TGTGCCAGCAGCTTATTGGGGCAGGGATCCTACGAGCAGTACTTC.

In its sample, this clone was seen a few times. Different DNA sequences within this sample yield the same CDR3. The chain employs TRBV5-1 and TRBJ2-3; D gene unclear. V lost 0 bases and J lost 0, with 5 bases in between. This CDR3 region has 14 residues. Germline CDR1 SGHRS, CDR2 YFSETQ. The DNA of the CDR3 is TGCGCCAGCAGCTTGGGACGGAGCACAGATACGCAGTATTTT. Its translation: CASSLGRSTDTQYF.

V usage is TRBV7-2 and J usage is TRBJ2-5; D is possibly TRBD1 (5 bases). V dropped 2 bases and J dropped 5 bases, with 15 bases sitting between them. The CDR3 is 15 amino acids. Germline-derived CDR1 and CDR2 are SGHTA and FQGNSA. CDR3 loop: CASSLWGQGSETQYF. Here the CDR3 DNA reads TGTGCCAGCAGCTTATGGGGCCAGGGTAGTGAGACCCAGTACTTC.

Only a few counts were recorded for this clone. This CDR3 reads CASSLLLDTDTQYF. In nucleotides, the CDR3 is TGTGCCAGCAGCCTCTTACTAGACACAGATACGCAGTATTTT. This chain links TRBV7-2 with TRBJ2-3; maybe TRBD2 (5 bases). V was pared by 5 bases and J by 2 bases, with 11 bases between. The germline V gene encodes CDR1 SGHTA and CDR2 FQGNSA. The CDR3 is 14 residues long.

This sequence joins TRBV7-6 and TRBJ2-3; a possible D gene is TRBD2 (5 bases). Trimming left V 3 bases short and J 1 base short, with 8 bases between. In germline, CDR1 is SGHVS, CDR2 FNYEAQ. CDR3 length: 14 residues. CDR3 residues: CASSFRGRTDTQYF. DNA of the CDR3: TGTGCCAGCAGCTTCCGAGGGCGCACAGATACGCAGTATTTT.

The genes are TRBV30 and TRBJ1-1; D remains unclear. CDR1 is GTSNPN, CDR2 SVGIG, per germline (reference sequence). The CDR3 covers 12 residues. The ends were cut back, 2 bases at V and 1 base at J, with 5 bases in the middle. The CDR3 region is CAWSPGNTEAFF. CDR3 sequence (DNA): TGTGCCTGGAGTCCCGGGAACACTGAAGCTTTCTTT.

The CDR3 DNA sequence: TGTGCCAGCTCTCAGAGTAGCGGGAGAGGAACCGGGGAGCTGTTTTTT. The encoded protein is CASSQSSGRGTGELFF. The genes are TRBV18 and TRBJ2-2; 9 bases are a match to TRBD2. Per the germline V gene, CDR1 is KGHSH and CDR2 is LQKENI. This CDR3 region has 16 residues. Trimming cost V 6 bases and J 5 bases; bases outside gene matches: 10. The whole variable domain, filled in from reference TRBV18 and TRBJ2-2, reads NAGVMQNPRHLVRRRGQEARLRCSPMKGHSHVYWYRQLPEEGLKFMVYLQKENIIDESGMPKERFSAEFPKEGPSILRIQQVVRGDSAAYFCASSQSSGRGTGELFFGEGSRLTVL.

The chain uses TRBV7-9 and TRBJ1-2; D perhaps matches TRBD1 (5 bases). From germline, CDR1 is SEHNR and CDR2 FQNEAQ (reference sequence). The V end was cut by 5 bases, the J end by 5 bases, with 12 bases between. The CDR3 consists of 13 residues. CDR3 residues: CASSARGEYGYTF. CDR3 coding DNA: TGTGCCAGCAGCGCACGGGGGGAGTATGGCTACACCTTC.

The J gene is TRBJ2-7, the V gene TRBV18, with D possibly being TRBD1 (6 bases). The CDR3 is 15 amino acids. The germline V gene has CDR1 KGHSH and CDR2 LQKENI. V lost 3 bases and J lost 0, with 12 bases in between. CDR3 sequence reads: CASSPTGYFSYEQYF. The CDR3 bases are TGTGCCAGCTCACCGACAGGTTACTTCTCCTACGAGCAGTACTTC.

Details on this clone: Different DNA sequences within this sample yield the same CDR3. This chain joins TRBV5-1 and TRBJ2-1; TRBD1 matches 10 bases. J was trimmed by 6 bases and V by 0 bases; bases with no gene match: 0. CDR1 and CDR2 (germline): SGHRS, YFSETQ. CDR3 size: 14 residues. The CDR3 region is CASSLGDRGNEQFF. The CDR3 DNA is TGCGCCAGCAGCTTGGGGGACAGGGGCAATGAGCAGTTCTTC.

The chain uses TRBV28 and TRBJ2-2; 9 positions match TRBD2. The CDR3 is made up of 15 amino acids. V was clipped by 6 bases and J by 4 bases; unmatched bases: 6. Germline V CDR1 and CDR2: MDHEN, SYDVKM. The CDR3 protein is CASSLAGASTGELFF. In nucleotides, the CDR3 is TGTGCCAGCAGCTTAGCGGGAGCGAGCACCGGGGAGCTGTTTTTT.

The rearrangement uses TRBV28 and TRBJ2-6; D remains ambiguous. The CDR3 loop spans 15 amino acids. V shed 5 bases and J shed 5 bases, with 13 bases lying between them. Germline V gene sequence: CDR1 MDHEN, CDR2 SYDVKM. The CDR3 nucleotides are TGTGCCAGCAGTACCGACGGTACGTGGGCCAACGTCCTGACTTTC. Translating gives CASSTDGTWANVLTF.